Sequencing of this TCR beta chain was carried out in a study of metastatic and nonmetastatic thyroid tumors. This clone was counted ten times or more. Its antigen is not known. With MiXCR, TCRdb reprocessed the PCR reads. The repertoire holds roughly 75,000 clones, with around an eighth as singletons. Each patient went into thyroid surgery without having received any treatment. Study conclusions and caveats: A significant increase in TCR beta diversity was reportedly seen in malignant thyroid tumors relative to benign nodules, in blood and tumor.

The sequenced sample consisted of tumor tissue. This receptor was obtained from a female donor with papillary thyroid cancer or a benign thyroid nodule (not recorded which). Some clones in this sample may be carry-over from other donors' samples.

The CDR3 DNA reads TGCAGTCCCATTCTAGCGGGAGTGTCCAATGAGCAGTTCTTC. It is translated as CSPILAGVSNEQFF. This chain uses TRBV20-1 with TRBJ2-1; 10 bases align to TRBD2. Per germline, CDR1 DFQATT and CDR2 SNEGSKA (reference sequence). Germline trimming cut 8 bases from V and 6 bases from J; bases unmatched to any gene: 10. This CDR3 is built from 14 residues.